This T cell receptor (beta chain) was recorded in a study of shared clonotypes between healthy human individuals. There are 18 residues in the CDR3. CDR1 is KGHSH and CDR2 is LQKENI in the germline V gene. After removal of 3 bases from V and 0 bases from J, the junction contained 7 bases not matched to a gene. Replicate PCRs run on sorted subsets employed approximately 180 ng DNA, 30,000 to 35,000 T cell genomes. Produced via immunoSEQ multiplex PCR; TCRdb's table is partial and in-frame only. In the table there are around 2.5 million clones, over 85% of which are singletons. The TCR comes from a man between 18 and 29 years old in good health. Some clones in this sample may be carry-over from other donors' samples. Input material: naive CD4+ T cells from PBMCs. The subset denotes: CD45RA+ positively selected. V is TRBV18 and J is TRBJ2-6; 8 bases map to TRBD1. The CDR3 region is CASSPGQVDLSGANVLTF. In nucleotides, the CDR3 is TGTGCCAGCTCACCGGGACAGGTAGATCTCTCTGGGGCCAACGTCCTGACTTTC. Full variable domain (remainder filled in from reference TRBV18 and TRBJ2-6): NAGVMQNPRHLVRRRGQEARLRCSPMKGHSHVYWYRQLPEEGLKFMVYLQKENIIDESGMPKERFSAEFPKEGPSILRIQQVVRGDSAAYFCASSPGQVDLSGANVLTFGAGSRLTVL.